The 10 T cell receptor beta chains presented below share a single source sample, sequenced in a study of shared clonotypes between healthy human individuals. Repertoires were generated with immunoSEQ multiplex PCR, while TCRdb's copy carries only in-frame clones and drops some. The sample lists nearly 1,000,000 clones; approximately 80% were seen once. The specimen was memory CD4+ T cells sorted from blood. The subset is: CD45RA-negative fraction. These receptors were collected from a man aged 18 to 29 in good health.

The chain combines TRBV6-5 with TRBJ2-7; D possibly corresponds to TRBD2 (5 bases). Germline V gives CDR1 MNHEY, CDR2 SVGAGI. The V end lost 5 bases, the J end lost 2 bases, and 10 bases lay between the germline ends. The CDR3 sequence is 13 residues long. The CDR3 sequence is CASSARRTYEQYF. The CDR3 DNA follows: TGTGCCAGCAGTGCCCGGAGGACCTACGAGCAGTACTTC.

This chain links TRBV28 with TRBJ1-2, with TRBD1 matching over 7 bases. This CDR3 is 14 amino acids long. J gave up 8 bases and V 0 bases, and 6 bases lay outside the gene matches. Germline-derived CDR1 and CDR2 are MDHEN and SYDVKM. The CDR3 region has the DNA TGTGCCAGCAGTTTATGGGCCAGGGGGAAAGGCTACACCTTC. This encodes CASSLWARGKGYTF.

V usage is TRBV5-4 and J usage is TRBJ2-3; TRBD1 or TRBD2 may be the D gene (5 bases each). In germline, CDR1 is SGHNT, CDR2 YYREEE (reference sequence). Trimming cost V 0 bases and J 8 bases, with 16 bases left between them. CDR3 length: 15 amino acids. Here the CDR3 DNA reads TGTGCCAGCAGCTTGGCCGGGTGGGACCTCTTTACGCAGTATTTT. Translated: CASSLAGWDLFTQYF.

V and J are TRBV29-1 and TRBJ2-7, with D maybe TRBD2 (6 bases). Germline V gives CDR1 SQVTM, CDR2 ANQGSEA. The CDR3 is 14 amino acids. Trimming removed 6 bases from V and 1 base from J, with 16 bases in between. CDR3 sequence: CSVRELQESYEQYF. In DNA, the CDR3 is TGCAGCGTGCGGGAACTTCAGGAATCCTACGAGCAGTACTTC.

The rearrangement joins TRBV7-2 to TRBJ2-1, with 7 positions matching TRBD2. Germline V CDR1 and CDR2: SGHTA, FQGNSA. V trimming: 1 base; J trimming: 9 bases; junction bases outside the gene matches: 9. The CDR3 is 15 amino acids. In nucleotides, the CDR3 is TGTGCCAGCAGCTTAGGGACTAGGAAGGAGGGTGAGCAGTTCTTC. This gives the protein CASSLGTRKEGEQFF.

V gene TRBV6-5 combines with J gene TRBJ2-7; D unresolved. V shed 5 bases and J shed 3 bases, with 14 bases lying between them. The CDR3 spans 14 residues. Germline loops: CDR1 MNHEY, CDR2 SVGAGI. CDR3 coding DNA: TGTGCCAGCAGTCCCACGCTGGGGAACTACGAGCAGTACTTC. Its protein is CASSPTLGNYEQYF.

The sample holds a few counts of this clone. The same CDR3 also results from other DNA sequences found in this sample. The V and J genes are TRBV27 and TRBJ1-2; TRBD1 is a possible D gene (6 bases). The V and J ends lost 4 bases and 1 base respectively, with 10 bases between them. Germline V gene sequence: CDR1 MNHEY, CDR2 SMNVEV (reference sequence). The CDR3 spans 14 residues. CDR3 sequence reads: CASSWGAGNYGYTF. CDR3 in DNA: TGTGCCAGCAGTTGGGGGGCGGGTAACTATGGCTACACCTTC.

Concerning this clone itself: One junction end does not reproduce the germline sequence, and a read error may be involved. This sequence joins TRBV7-9 and TRBJ1-2, with no clear D. CDR3 length: 12 amino acids. The V gene's germline CDR1 is SEHNR and CDR2 FQNEAQ (reference sequence). DNA of the CDR3: TGTGCCAGCAGCCCCGAATCGCCCGGAGCCAACTTC. Translation: CASSPESPGANF.

V gene TRBV6-6 combines with J gene TRBJ2-3; D not resolved. CDR1 and CDR2 (germline): MNHNY, SVGAGI (reference sequence). V was trimmed by 8 bases and J by 2 bases, leaving 8 bases between them. This CDR3 contains 12 residues. The CDR3 loop reads CASWSFTDTQYF. As DNA, the CDR3 is TGTGCCAGCTGGAGTTTCACAGATACGCAGTATTTT.

The rearrangement uses TRBV7-6 and TRBJ2-1; 8 bases are shared with TRBD2. Per germline, CDR1 SGHVS and CDR2 FNYEAQ. Losses at the gene ends were 5 bases for V and 0 bases for J; bases not matched to a gene: 6. The CDR3 is 16 residues long. CDR3 bases: TGTGCCAGCAGCATGGCAAGCGGGAGCTCCTACAATGAGCAGTTCTTC. Encoded protein: CASSMASGSSYNEQFF.